This TCR beta chain was profiled in a study of T cells in tuberculosis. Study information: The T cells targeted glucose monomycolate, a mycobacterial lipid, via CD1B.

Some clones are missing from TCRdb's copy, which holds only in-frame ones; the method was immunoSEQ multiplex PCR. In the table there are roughly 92,000 clones, about nine tenths of which are singletons. With 7 bases removed from V and 0 bases from J, the gap between germline ends came to 7 bases. The germline gives CDR1 SEHNR, CDR2 FQNEAQ (reference sequence). The CDR3 spans 14 residues. Cells were sorted from thawed PBMC rested overnight and stained with GMM-loaded CD1B tetramer, viability dye and anti-CD3. CD1B tetramers were loaded with Rhodococcus equi-derived C32 glucose monomycolate. Sequencing was performed on CD1b-GMM tetramer-negative cells sorted from PBMCs. This chain uses TRBV7-9 with TRBJ2-6; D gene uncertain. This receptor was identified in an adult woman with latent tuberculosis. The CDR3 region is CASIPSSGANVLTF. The CDR3 DNA is TGTGCCAGCATTCCGAGCTCTGGGGCCAACGTCCTGACTTTC.